This entry concerns a single T cell receptor beta chain. V dropped 3 bases and J dropped 0 bases, with 5 bases sitting between them. This CDR3 is 13 amino acids long. The V gene's germline CDR1 is MDHEN and CDR2 SYDVKM. This sample stems from a study of blood T cell repertoires in COVID-19. The assay was immunoSEQ multiplex PCR, and TCRdb's table has in-frame clones only and misses some. The sample lists about 220,000 clones; around four fifths were seen once. This sequence was found in a woman in her seventies with acute or convalescent COVID-19. Sequencing was performed on peripheral blood. The chain uses TRBV28 and TRBJ1-1, with D unclear. The CDR3 is CASSFTMNTEAFF. The CDR3 DNA sequence: TGTGCCAGCAGTTTCACAATGAACACTGAAGCTTTCTTT.